These 5 T cell receptor beta chains originate from one sample sequenced in a study of T cell responses to AZD1222 COVID-19 vaccine (TCRdb year 2021). The time point tag for this specimen amounts to: baseline before first vaccination. The library was produced with the immunoSEQ multiplex PCR assay. Imported from immuneACCESS, the table was reduced by TCRdb to in-frame sequences with V and J called. These copies leave out some clones; in studies compared against another copy, an unresolved V gene accounts for under half, and the cause of the remainder is not known. This sample has 70,000 to 90,000 clones in its table, and roughly 88% of those were observed once. 8% to 10% of the sample is held by the ten biggest clonotypes. The material was peripheral blood, obtained on day 0 of AZD1222 vaccination. The receptors stem from an adult in good health.

The gene calls are TRBV10-1 and TRBJ2-1; D might be TRBD1 or TRBD2, each matching 6 bases. V was clipped by 0 bases and J by 2 bases, with 11 bases between them. Looked up from germline, CDR1 is WNHNN and CDR2 is SYGVQD (reference sequence). CDR3 size: 16 residues. The CDR3 bases are TGCGCCAGCAGTGAGTCGGGGGGCCAAACCTACAATGAGCAGTTCTTC. Residues: CASSESGGQTYNEQFF.

This rearrangement joins TRBV5-1 to TRBJ1-1, with D maybe TRBD1 (5 bases). Trimming took off 6 bases at V and 4 bases at J, with 13 bases between the two ends. The germline CDR1 and CDR2 sequences are SGHRS and YFSETQ. The length of the CDR3 is 13 residues. The CDR3 bases are TGCGCCAGCATTGACCAGGGCGGCACTGAAGCTTTCTTT. This codes for CASIDQGGTEAFF.

J is TRBJ1-2 and V is TRBV25-1, with unresolved D. This CDR3 has 14 amino acids. Germline CDR1 and CDR2: MGHDK and SYGVNS. Trimming took off 1 base at V and 9 bases at J, with 15 bases between the two ends. CDR3 loop: CASSESPAAGSYTF. The CDR3 DNA follows: TGTGCCAGCAGTGAATCCCCCGCAGCGGGGAGCTACACCTTC.

The chain couples TRBV5-1 to TRBJ1-3; tentatively, D is TRBD1 (6 bases). V was shortened by 5 bases and J by 1 base, with 13 bases between the two germline ends. CDR1 is SGHRS and CDR2 is YFSETQ in the germline V gene. The CDR3 is made up of 15 amino acids. The CDR3 nucleotides are TGCGCCAGCAGTACCGAGGGGGGGTCTGGAAACACCATATATTTT. This sequence encodes CASSTEGGSGNTIYF.

This clone was detected only a few times. The CDR3 DNA is TGTGCCATCAGTGAATGGGCGGGAGGGGATCAGCCCCAGCATTTT. Protein sequence: CAISEWAGGDQPQHF. The rearrangement joins TRBV10-3 to TRBJ1-5, with D tentatively TRBD1 (5 bases). The CDR3 loop spans 15 amino acids. Germline V gene sequence: CDR1 ENHRY, CDR2 SYGVKD. V was shortened by 3 bases and J by 5 bases, with 14 bases between the two germline ends.